Below are 8 T cell receptor beta chains sequenced from a single sample in a study of T cells after yellow fever vaccination (dated by TCRdb to about 2019). The intended sense of this specimen's treatment or condition label: live attenuated yellow fever vaccine strain. The protocol used for the library was 5' RACE. TCRdb names Illumina NovaSeq 6000 as the instrument used. TCRdb ran its own pipeline on the public reads, namely fastp trimming at Q25 and MiXCR clone calling, and kept in-frame beta chains. Rows are unified per CDR3 protein, each entry keeping the most common DNA and genes. This sample is represented by about 340,000 distinct CDR3 sequences; around an eighth of them were singletons. Of the sample, roughly 3.1% falls within the top ten clones. The source was CD4+ T cells sorted from PBMCs, collected 15 days after the yellow fever booster vaccination. These receptors were taken from a man between 18 and 29 years old who received the YFV17D yellow fever vaccine.

This chain connects TRBV5-1 to TRBJ1-2; D call uncertain. Per the germline V gene, CDR1 is SGHRS and CDR2 is YFSETQ. CDR3 length: 14 amino acids. The V and J ends lost 5 bases and 6 bases respectively, with 17 bases between them. As DNA, the CDR3 is TGCGCCAGCAGGCCGGGGAATGAGGCTGATGGCTACACCTTC. This sequence encodes CASRPGNEADGYTF.

This clonotype was picked up a small number of times. V and J are TRBV7-2 and TRBJ1-1; maybe TRBD1 (5 bases). Germline V gives CDR1 SGHTA, CDR2 FQGNSA. Trimming took off 8 bases at V and 1 base at J, with 17 bases between the two ends. There are 15 residues in the CDR3. CDR3: CASGRGLGGNTEAFF. CDR3 DNA: TGTGCCAGCGGCAGAGGTCTTGGGGGGAACACTGAAGCTTTCTTT.

This chain joins TRBV7-9 and TRBJ1-2; D may be TRBD1 (5 bases). Germline V CDR1 and CDR2: SEHNR, FQNEAQ (reference sequence). The CDR3 is 15 amino acids. The germline V and J ends were trimmed by 7 bases and 4 bases, with 19 bases remaining between them. For the CDR3, the DNA is TGTGCCAGCATCGAACTAAGGGCAGGGTCCTATGGCTACACCTTC. Amino acids: CASIELRAGSYGYTF.

The chain couples TRBV5-3 to TRBJ2-3; TRBD2 matches at 7 bases. TRBV5-3 is labeled an ORF, and its function is uncertain. V gave up 0 bases and J gave up 8 bases; unmatched junction bases: 9. The length of the CDR3 is 15 residues. CDR3 protein: CARSLALGGIGTQYF. DNA of the CDR3: TGTGCCAGAAGCTTGGCCCTCGGGGGGATCGGTACGCAGTATTTT.

This clonotype has a count of ten or more. This chain connects TRBV7-9 to TRBJ1-3; the D is unclear. Trimming took off 1 base at V and 0 bases at J, with 7 bases between the two ends. CDR3 size: 15 residues. Germline V gene sequence: CDR1 SEHNR, CDR2 FQNEAQ (reference sequence). The CDR3 here is CASSLDVSSGNTIYF. The DNA for the CDR3 is TGTGCCAGCAGCTTAGACGTAAGCTCTGGAAACACCATATATTTT.

This clonotype has more than one count but fewer than ten. This chain uses TRBV12-3 or TRBV12-4 with TRBJ2-3; no clear D. V was pared by 7 bases and J by 2 bases, with 13 bases between. CDR3 length: 14 residues. In DNA, the CDR3 is TGTGCCAGCACCAAAGGGCGGTCCACAGATACGCAGTATTTT. Amino acids: CASTKGRSTDTQYF.

CDR3 DNA sequence: TGTGCCAGCAGTTACTCTGTGCCAGGGGGGTCAGATACGCAGTATTTT. This gives the protein CASSYSVPGGSDTQYF. This sequence joins TRBV6-5 and TRBJ2-3; maybe TRBD1 (7 bases). The CDR3 covers 16 residues. In germline, CDR1 is MNHEY, CDR2 SVGAGI. V gave up 0 bases and J gave up 4 bases, with 14 bases separating them.

This clonotype occurred many times. The rearrangement joins TRBV25-1 to TRBJ2-4; D call uncertain. The ends were cut back, 4 bases at V and 9 bases at J, with 13 bases in the middle. There are 13 residues in the CDR3. Germline CDR1 is MGHDK and CDR2 is SYGVNS. CDR3 nucleotide sequence: TGTGCCAGCAGTGCCGGGTCGTTGGGCATTCAGTACTTC. It translates to CASSAGSLGIQYF.